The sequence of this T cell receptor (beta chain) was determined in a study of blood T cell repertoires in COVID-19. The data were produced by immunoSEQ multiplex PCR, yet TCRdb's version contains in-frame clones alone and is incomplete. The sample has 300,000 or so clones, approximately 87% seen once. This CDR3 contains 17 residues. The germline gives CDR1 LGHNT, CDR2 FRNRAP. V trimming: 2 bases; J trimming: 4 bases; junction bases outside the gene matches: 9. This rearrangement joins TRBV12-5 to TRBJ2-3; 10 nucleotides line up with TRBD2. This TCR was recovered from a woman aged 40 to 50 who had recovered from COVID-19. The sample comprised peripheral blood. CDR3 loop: CASGLTSGVQIPDTQYF. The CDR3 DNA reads TGTGCTAGTGGTTTGACTAGCGGGGTGCAGATCCCAGATACGCAGTATTTT.